This T cell receptor (beta chain) was found in a study of vaccination effects on CD4 cells after COVID-19. Cells that had been cultured for approximately eleven days were the source of isolated CD4+ T cells. Of note for this clone: The antigen is unknown.

General study findings and limits: Common cold coronavirus cross-reactivity was shown by only 1 of 255 vaccine-induced clones in healthy vaccinees.

With 0 bases removed from V and 4 bases from J, the gap between germline ends came to 11 bases. CDR3 length equals 15 residues. Germline CDR1 ENHRY, CDR2 SYGVKD. Assay used: immunoSEQ multiplex PCR; TCRdb lists only in-frame clones, some missing. This sample has about 30,000 clones; 50% to 70% occur once, and the top ten carry roughly 10%. The source was CD4+ T cells from PBMCs cultured without peptide, collected before COVID-19 vaccination. The chain employs TRBV10-3 and TRBJ2-3; D unresolved. The receptor's source is a human donor who received a COVID-19 vaccine. The CDR3 sequence is CAISESASSPDTQYF. For the CDR3, the DNA is TGTGCCATCAGTGAGTCTGCGAGTAGCCCAGATACGCAGTATTTT.